One and the same sample provided the 22 T cell receptor beta chains below, sequenced in a study of T cells in Graves' hyperthyroidism and ophthalmopathy (dated by TCRdb to the late 2010s). Libraries were prepared through multiplex PCR. The listed sequencing device is Illumina HiSeq 2000. The TCR beta CDR3 regions were amplified from RNA transcripts. The TCR CDR3 was subjected to a first round of RT-PCR using the HTBI primer set and the Qiagen OneStep RT-PCR kit. TCRdb reprocessing: public reads trimmed at Q25 with fastp, clones called with MiXCR, in-frame beta chains kept. Rows with a matching CDR3 protein are joined into one entry that keeps the most common DNA and genes. The sample profile shows 360,000 or so distinct CDR3 sequences; roughly 15% of them were found once. The top ten clonotypes cover around 20% of the sample. Sequenced input: blood. The source is a woman aged 55-75 years with Graves' ophthalmopathy.

As for this clonotype: This could be a read error, since a much larger clone is one nucleotide away. The rearrangement uses TRBV7-2 and TRBJ2-7, with no clear D. The V gene lost 6 bases and the J gene lost 2 bases, with 8 bases spanning the gap. Germline CDR1 and CDR2: SGHTA and FQGNSA. This CDR3 is 12 amino acids long. This chain's CDR3 is CASSFDTYEQYF. DNA of the CDR3: TGTGCCAGCAGTTTTGACACCTACGAGCAGTACTTC.

This clonotype was counted at least ten times. V is TRBV5-1 and J is TRBJ1-5; possible D gene TRBD1, 5 bases. Germline V CDR1 and CDR2: SGHRS, YFSETQ. The CDR3 spans 17 residues. Trimming removed 2 bases from V and 5 bases from J, with 20 bases in between. The CDR3 sequence: CASSFTGGGGVDQPQHF. The CDR3 coding sequence is TGCGCCAGCAGCTTCACCGGGGGAGGAGGGGTCGATCAGCCCCAGCATTTT.

The chain uses TRBV20-1 and TRBJ2-1, with 11 positions matching TRBD2. The germline V gene has CDR1 DFQATT and CDR2 SNEGSKA (reference sequence). V lost 6 bases and J lost 2; bases outside the gene matches: 12. The CDR3 runs 17 residues. The CDR3 reads CSAQGASGRLAYNEQFF. CDR3 nucleotides: TGCAGTGCCCAGGGGGCTAGCGGGAGGCTAGCCTACAATGAGCAGTTCTTC.

Comment on this clonotype: Sequence at one end of the junction differs from germline and may be a read error. V usage is TRBV7-3 and J usage is TRBJ2-2, with D tentatively TRBD2 (6 bases). The germline V gene has CDR1 SGHTA and CDR2 FQGTGA. This CDR3 comprises 16 residues. This chain's CDR3 is CASSLRAGTNTGELVF. CDR3 coding DNA: TGTGCCAGCAGCTTAAGGGCGGGAACTAACACCGGGGAGCTGGTTTTT. The whole variable domain, remainder taken from reference TRBV7-3 and TRBJ2-2, is GAGVSQTPSNKVTEKGKYVELRCDPISGHTALYWYRQSLGQGPEFLIYFQGTGAADDSGLPNDRFFAVRPEGSVSTLKIQRTERGDSAVYLCASSLRAGTNTGELVFGEGSRLTVL.

J is TRBJ1-6 and V is TRBV5-1; no clear D. V was shortened by 5 bases and J by 5 bases, with 14 bases between the two germline ends. This CDR3 spans 15 amino acids. Germline-derived CDR1 and CDR2 are SGHRS and YFSETQ. DNA of the CDR3: TGCGCCAGCAGGGTTAAGGACGGAGATAATTCACCCCTCCACTTT. Translating it yields CASRVKDGDNSPLHF.

This clonotype has ten or more counts. CDR3 residues: CASSLGLVVYNEQFF. The CDR3 bases are TGTGCCAGCAGCCTAGGTTTGGTTGTCTACAATGAGCAGTTCTTC. This chain links TRBV11-3 with TRBJ2-1; no firm D call. The V and J ends lost 5 bases and 3 bases respectively, with 14 bases between them. The CDR3 contains 15 residues. The germline CDR1 and CDR2 sequences are SGHNT and YENEEA.

The sample holds many counts of this clonotype. V is TRBV7-9 and J is TRBJ2-7; TRBD2 agrees at 7 bases. The CDR3 length is 15 residues. CDR1 is SEHNR, CDR2 FQNEAQ, per germline (reference sequence). J gave up 1 base and V 1 base, and 4 bases lay outside the gene matches. CDR3: CASSLGGTKSYEQYF. The DNA of the CDR3 is TGTGCCAGCAGCTTAGGGGGGACTAAATCCTACGAGCAGTACTTC.

At least ten counts were recorded for this clonotype. The J gene is TRBJ1-5, the V gene TRBV3-1; no clear D gene. Per the germline V gene, CDR1 is LGHDT and CDR2 is YNNKEL (reference sequence). The CDR3 runs 15 residues. V shed 4 bases and J shed 7 bases, with 17 bases lying between them. CDR3 loop: CASSPRSGLDQPQHF. In DNA, the CDR3 is TGTGCCAGCAGCCCAAGATCCGGGCTGGACCAGCCCCAGCATTTT.

CDR3 nucleotides: TGTGCCAGCAGTTTGACAGGGTTTAACTATGGCTACACCTTC. This translates into CASSLTGFNYGYTF. J is TRBJ1-2 and V is TRBV27; 7 positions match TRBD1. The junction had 2 bases not matched to a gene; V was cut back by 3 bases and J by 1 base. The CDR3 has 14 residues. In germline, CDR1 is MNHEY, CDR2 SMNVEV (reference sequence).

Ten or more counts support this clonotype. The chain has TRBV27 and TRBJ2-1; a possible D gene is TRBD1 (6 bases). Between the trimmed V and J ends, which lost 5 bases and 10 bases, there was a span of 15 bases. Germline lookup yields CDR1 MNHEY and CDR2 SMNVEV (reference sequence). The CDR3 totals 13 residues. The CDR3 region has the DNA TGTGCCAGCAGTCCCCAGACAGGTATAGAGCAGTTCTTC. Translating it yields CASSPQTGIEQFF.

This clonotype was detected ten times or more. The chain has TRBV20-1 and TRBJ2-3, with unresolved D. With 3 bases removed from V and 0 bases from J, the gap between germline ends came to 7 bases. CDR1 is DFQATT, CDR2 SNEGSKA, per germline (reference sequence). This CDR3 is 13 amino acids long. Written as DNA, the CDR3 is TGCAGTGCTAGGGAGTACAGCACAGATACGCAGTATTTT. Protein sequence: CSAREYSTDTQYF.

This sequence joins TRBV12-3 or TRBV12-4 and TRBJ2-5, with D maybe TRBD2 (5 bases). V lost 2 bases, J lost 0 bases, and 16 bases lay in between. The CDR3 contains 17 residues. The CDR3 loop reads CASSLLANPRYQETQYF. The CDR3 nucleotides read TGTGCCAGCAGTTTACTAGCTAACCCCAGGTACCAAGAGACCCAGTACTTC.

This clonotype appeared many times. The chain combines TRBV7-3 with TRBJ2-7; the D gene could be TRBD1 or TRBD2 (5 bases each). V lost 1 base and J 0 bases, leaving 13 bases between the germline ends. Germline V lookup: CDR1 SGHTA, CDR2 FQGTGA. The CDR3 totals 16 residues. The CDR3 here is CASSLMGPPLSYEQYF. In DNA, the CDR3 is TGTGCCAGCAGCTTAATGGGACCTCCCCTCTCCTACGAGCAGTACTTC.

At least ten counts were recorded for this clonotype. The chain has TRBV6-5 and TRBJ2-5, with D possibly TRBD2 on 5 matching bases. The CDR3 has 13 amino acids. CDR1 and CDR2 from the germline V gene are MNHEY and SVGAGI. V lost 2 bases, J lost 5 bases, and 9 bases lay in between. CDR3: CASSYAGGETQYF. For the CDR3, the DNA is TGTGCCAGCAGTTACGCGGGTGGGGAGACCCAGTACTTC.

This rearrangement joins TRBV29-1 to TRBJ2-1, with 14 nucleotides matching TRBD2. Germline loops: CDR1 SQVTM, CDR2 ANQGSEA. The CDR3 contains 13 residues. V trimming: 6 bases; J trimming: 7 bases; junction bases outside the gene matches: 2. As DNA, the CDR3 is TGCAGCGTGGGACTAGCGGGAGTTAATGAGCAGTTCTTC. It codes for CSVGLAGVNEQFF.

This clonotype came up a few times. The gene calls are TRBV5-1 and TRBJ2-6, with 7 bases fitting TRBD2. J gave up 8 bases and V 1 base, and 6 bases lay outside the gene matches. The CDR3 runs to 15 residues. From germline, CDR1 is SGHRS and CDR2 YFSETQ. CDR3 region: CASSLIGEGTNVLTF. The CDR3 coding sequence is TGCGCCAGCAGCTTGATCGGGGAGGGGACCAACGTCCTGACTTTC.

The CDR3 loop reads CSAETSGRVGEQYF. The CDR3, as DNA: TGCAGTGCTGAAACTAGCGGGAGGGTTGGTGAGCAGTACTTC. The rearrangement links TRBV20-1 to TRBJ2-7, with 13 bases aligning to TRBD2. This CDR3 region has 14 residues. V lost 5 bases, J lost 7 bases, and 8 bases stayed unmatched. In germline, CDR1 is DFQATT, CDR2 SNEGSKA (reference sequence).

This clonotype has a handful of counts. The chain uses TRBV24-1 and TRBJ2-3, with TRBD2 matching over 9 bases. The germline V gene has CDR1 KGHDR and CDR2 SFDVKD. The CDR3 has 15 residues. The V and J ends lost 7 bases and 3 bases, in that order; junction bases with no gene match: 7. CDR3: CATSPSREGTDTQYF. In DNA form, the CDR3 reads TGTGCCACCAGCCCTTCGCGGGAGGGTACAGATACGCAGTATTTT.

This clonotype was observed many times. V usage is TRBV2 and J usage is TRBJ2-1; TRBD2 agrees at 7 bases. Unmatched junction bases numbered 6, after V lost 2 bases and J lost 5 bases. This CDR3 spans 15 amino acids. Germline loops: CDR1 SNHLY, CDR2 FYNNEI. The CDR3 sequence: CASSEMGRENNEQFF. In DNA form, the CDR3 reads TGTGCCAGCAGTGAAATGGGGCGGGAGAACAATGAGCAGTTCTTC.

This clonotype occurred many times. J is TRBJ2-7 and V is TRBV30; tentative D call: TRBD1 (6 bases). V lost 8 bases, J lost 5 bases, and 19 bases lay in between. The CDR3 extends over 13 amino acids. Germline CDR1 GTSNPN, CDR2 SVGIG (reference sequence). CDR3 region: CAQLGAGGNEQYF. In DNA form, the CDR3 reads TGTGCCCAGCTGGGGGCCGGTGGTAACGAGCAGTACTTC.

In its sample, this clonotype was seen many times. The CDR3 coding sequence is TGTGCCTGGAGTGTAGGAGGGGACGGTGAAAAACTGTTTTTT. Translating gives CAWSVGGDGEKLFF. The chain uses TRBV30 and TRBJ1-4; D may be TRBD1 (5 bases). The CDR3 loop spans 14 amino acids. V lost 0 bases and J 7 bases, leaving 12 bases between the germline ends. Germline loops: CDR1 GTSNPN, CDR2 SVGIG (reference sequence).

DNA of the CDR3: TGTGCCAGCAGCCAAGCGGGAACTTACACCGGGGAGCTGTTTTTT. Protein sequence: CASSQAGTYTGELFF. This chain uses TRBV3-1 with TRBJ2-2; tentative D call: TRBD2 (5 bases). This CDR3 spans 15 amino acids. Germline V CDR1 and CDR2: LGHDT, YNNKEL (reference sequence). Deletions cut 1 base from V and 3 bases from J, with 9 bases between. The whole variable domain, remainder taken from reference TRBV3-1 and TRBJ2-2, is DTAVSQTPKYLVTQMGNDKSIKCEQNLGHDTMYWYKQDSKKFLKIMFSYNNKELIINETVPNRFSPKSPDKAHLNLHINSLELGDSAVYFCASSQAGTYTGELFFGEGSRLTVL.